Sequencing of this TCR beta chain was carried out in a study of blood T cell repertoires in COVID-19. Study-level background: Samples of COVID-19 (acute and convalescent) were obtained from the United States, Italy and Spain. The analysed material was cDNA or gDNA that came from T cells, B-cell-depleted T cells, or PBMCs.

Patients of the Seattle cohort, enrolled during active infection, were followed longitudinally. Authors' processing steps: Nucleated cell counts were estimated from reference gene primer amplification. Here immunoSEQ multiplex PCR was the method, and the copy in TCRdb shows in-frame clones only, minus some. The D gene and trimming were derived from the DNA, and the V and J assignments and clone size from that table. This table has some 80,000 clones, 65% to 90% appearing once. The CDR3 runs to 15 residues. Germline CDR1 reads LNHDA; CDR2 reads SQIVND (reference sequence). Germline trimming cut 4 bases from V and 0 bases from J; bases unmatched to any gene: 4.

Sequencing was carried out using peripheral blood. The receptor comes from a man aged 50-60 years with COVID-19, enrolled during active disease. The chain uses TRBV19 and TRBJ1-1; 8 bases agree with TRBD1. This CDR3 is CASSTGQGLNTEAFF. CDR3 bases: TGTGCCAGTAGTACCGGACAGGGCCTGAACACTGAAGCTTTCTTT.